Listed here is a single T cell receptor beta chain. Produced via immunoSEQ multiplex PCR; TCRdb's table is partial and in-frame only. Of 70,000 or so clones in the sample, around three quarters were seen once. This sample was taken from a study of blood T cell repertoires in COVID-19. About the study: The United States, Italy and Spain provided the acute and convalescent COVID-19 samples.

Per the germline V gene, CDR1 is SGHDN and CDR2 is FVKESK. Trimming pared 0 bases from V and 0 bases from J, leaving 7 bases between. This CDR3 region has 15 residues. The sequence came from a woman in her 70s with acute or convalescent COVID-19. V gene TRBV14 combines with J gene TRBJ2-3, with D uncertain. Sample: peripheral blood. The CDR3: CASSQELLSTDTQYF. As DNA, the CDR3 is TGTGCCAGCAGCCAAGAACTACTAAGCACAGATACGCAGTATTTT.